Shown below are 15 T cell receptor beta chains from a single sample sequenced in a study of blood T cell repertoires in COVID-19. Generated by immunoSEQ multiplex PCR, the TCRdb table keeps only in-frame clones and is missing some. Seen here are around 390,000 clones, 80% to 90% observed once, and the top ten hold 10%. Sequences were obtained from PBMCs or T cells enriched from blood (not recorded which). The receptors shown here come from a woman between 50 and 59 years old who had recovered from COVID-19.

This chain joins TRBV11-2 and TRBJ2-7; D is undetermined. The germline CDR1 and CDR2 sequences are SGHAT and FQNNGV. V shed 4 bases and J shed 4 bases, with 14 bases lying between them. The CDR3 consists of 14 residues. The CDR3 DNA is TGTGCCAGCAGCTCCGAGGCGACGGTGTACGAGCAGTACTTC. This gives the protein CASSSEATVYEQYF.

The count of this clone is one. J is TRBJ2-7 and V is TRBV27, with 10 bases matching TRBD2. CDR3 length equals 18 residues. V dropped 4 bases and J dropped 1; count of bases not matched to a gene: 13. The germline V gene has CDR1 MNHEY and CDR2 SMNVEV (reference sequence). CDR3: CASSSERGGRGGSYEQYF. CDR3 nucleotides: TGTGCCAGCAGTTCCGAGCGGGGGGGGCGAGGCGGGTCCTACGAGCAGTACTTC.

The chain joins TRBV5-1 to TRBJ1-1; D may be TRBD1 (5 bases). Germline V gives CDR1 SGHRS, CDR2 YFSETQ. V gave up 1 base and J gave up 8 bases, with 9 bases separating them. The CDR3 totals 12 residues. CDR3 sequence: CASSLLGGEAFF. The CDR3 DNA follows: TGCGCCAGCAGCTTGCTTGGGGGGGAAGCTTTCTTT.

V and J are TRBV7-2 and TRBJ2-1, with 12 bases that match TRBD1. Germline-derived CDR1 and CDR2 are SGHTA and FQGNSA. CDR3 length: 19 residues. J lost 2 bases, V lost 2 bases, and 10 bases had no gene match. The CDR3, as DNA: TGTGCCAGCAGCTTAAGGGGGACAGGGGGCCGAATAACCTACAATGAGCAGTTCTTC. It is translated as CASSLRGTGGRITYNEQFF.

This chain connects TRBV7-2 to TRBJ1-1, with 8 bases that match TRBD1. The trim removed 6 bases at V and 0 bases at J, leaving 6 bases unmatched. The germline CDR1 and CDR2 sequences are SGHTA and FQGNSA. The CDR3 runs 15 residues. CDR3 nucleotide sequence: TGTGCCAGCAGTTCGCGGACAGGGATGAACACTGAAGCTTTCTTT. It codes for CASSSRTGMNTEAFF.

This clone was counted a few times. The V and J genes are TRBV28 and TRBJ1-2; D perhaps matches TRBD1 (6 bases). The CDR3 sequence is 13 residues long. Germline lookup yields CDR1 MDHEN and CDR2 SYDVKM. Deletions cut 8 bases from V and 4 bases from J, with 14 bases between. The CDR3 nucleotides are TGTGCCAGCGAGGGGGTTTTGTTCTATGGCTACACCTTC. Its protein product is CASEGVLFYGYTF.

The chain uses TRBV5-4 and TRBJ2-7; 11 bases line up with TRBD2. This CDR3 is built from 16 residues. V gave up 2 bases and J gave up 3 bases; unmatched junction bases: 7. Looked up from germline, CDR1 is SGHNT and CDR2 is YYREEE (reference sequence). CDR3 sequence: CASSLPSGGSIYEQYF. The CDR3 nucleotides read TGTGCCAGCAGCTTACCTAGCGGGGGGTCCATCTACGAGCAGTACTTC.

The chain links TRBV4-3 to TRBJ1-6; TRBD1 agrees at 7 bases. Unmatched junction bases numbered 6, after V lost 4 bases and J lost 9 bases. Germline V gives CDR1 LGHNA, CDR2 YSLEER. The CDR3 is 14 residues long. The CDR3 region is CASSLQGYGSPLHF. CDR3 nucleotide sequence: TGCGCCAGCAGCCTACAGGGGTATGGTTCACCCCTCCACTTT.

The rearrangement links TRBV27 to TRBJ1-2, with TRBD1 matching 7 bases. V lost 5 bases to trimming and J lost 6 bases; unmatched junction nucleotides: 6. CDR1 is MNHEY, CDR2 SMNVEV, per germline (reference sequence). CDR3 length: 13 residues. The DNA of the CDR3 is TGTGCCAGCAGTGACTACAGGGGTGATGGCTACACCTTC. It encodes CASSDYRGDGYTF.

As concerns this clone: In the same sample, other DNA sequences code for this CDR3. V is TRBV28 and J is TRBJ1-5; 8 nucleotides align to TRBD1. The CDR3 has 14 residues. Germline V gene data show CDR1 as MDHEN and CDR2 as SYDVKM. V was pared by 6 bases and J by 6 bases, with 7 bases of the junction left unmatched. Here the CDR3 DNA reads TGTGCCAGCAGCTCCAGGGGGCTCGGTCAGCCCCAGCATTTT. This encodes CASSSRGLGQPQHF.

This sequence joins TRBV4-1 and TRBJ1-2, with unresolved D. Germline CDR1 MGHRA, CDR2 YSYEKL. This CDR3 spans 14 amino acids. V was clipped by 0 bases and J by 5 bases, with 10 bases between them. CDR3 nucleotide sequence: TGCGCCAGCAGCCAAGAAACCAGATTATATGGCTACACCTTC. Protein: CASSQETRLYGYTF.

The chain has TRBV3-1 (or the pseudogene TRBV3-2) and TRBJ1-4; D possibly corresponds to TRBD1 (5 bases). This CDR3 comprises 15 residues. Trimming took off 4 bases at V and 5 bases at J, with 14 bases between the two ends. The germline gives CDR1 LGHDT, CDR2 YNNKEL (reference sequence). The CDR3 region has the DNA TGTGCCAGCAGCCCCAGGACGGGGGGAAATGAAAAACTGTTTTTT. Protein product: CASSPRTGGNEKLFF.

The chain joins TRBV6-5 to TRBJ2-7; no firm D call. The CDR3 covers 16 residues. The V end lost 2 bases, the J end lost 1 base, and 15 bases lay between the germline ends. CDR1 MNHEY and CDR2 SVGAGI come from the germline V gene. CDR3 sequence reads: CASSYPLEAGSYEQYF. The CDR3, as DNA: TGTGCCAGCAGTTACCCCCTCGAAGCAGGATCCTACGAGCAGTACTTC.

The rearrangement uses TRBV30 and TRBJ1-2; a weak D match, TRBD1 (6 bases). The length of the CDR3 is 14 residues. Trimming shortened V by 7 bases and J by 0 bases, and 15 bases separated the two germline ends. From germline, CDR1 is GTSNPN and CDR2 SVGIG (reference sequence). The CDR3 here is CASNPQGSNYGYTF. As DNA, the CDR3 is TGTGCCTCCAACCCACAGGGATCTAACTATGGCTACACCTTC.

V is TRBV5-1 and J is TRBJ1-1; 8 bases line up with TRBD1. Germline V CDR1 and CDR2: SGHRS, YFSETQ. The CDR3 totals 17 residues. V trimming: 4 bases; J trimming: 1 base; junction bases outside the gene matches: 12. CDR3 loop: CASSPWRDRNSNTEAFF. Here the CDR3 DNA reads TGCGCCAGCAGCCCGTGGCGGGACAGGAATTCGAACACTGAAGCTTTCTTT.